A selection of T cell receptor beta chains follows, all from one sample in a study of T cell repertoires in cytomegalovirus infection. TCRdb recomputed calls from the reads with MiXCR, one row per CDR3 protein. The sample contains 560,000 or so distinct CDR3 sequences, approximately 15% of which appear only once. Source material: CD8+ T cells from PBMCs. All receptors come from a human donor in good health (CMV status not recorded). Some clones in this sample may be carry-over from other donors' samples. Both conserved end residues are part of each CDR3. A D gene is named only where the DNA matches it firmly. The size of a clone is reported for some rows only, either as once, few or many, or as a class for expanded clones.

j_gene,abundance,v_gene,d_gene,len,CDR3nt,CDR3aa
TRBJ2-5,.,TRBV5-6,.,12,TGTGCCAGCAGCTTGGCAAAGAGGTCCCAGTACTTC,CASSLAKRSQYF
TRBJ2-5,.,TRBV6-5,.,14,TGTGCCAGCAGAGGGAGTTGGGACGCCCGGACCCAGTACTTC,CASRGSWDARTQYF
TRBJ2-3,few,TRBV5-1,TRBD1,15,TGCGCCAGCAGCCTCGGACAGGGGCTCGCAGATACGCAGTATTTT,CASSLGQGLADTQYF
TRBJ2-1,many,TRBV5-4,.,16,TGTGCCAGCAGCCTCAAGCGGGAGAGGGGGCTGAATGAGCAGTTCTTC,CASSLKRERGLNEQFF
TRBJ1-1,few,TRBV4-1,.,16,TGCGCCAGCAGCCAGAGGGAAACAGAGCTTAATTCTGAAGCTTTCTTT,CASSQRETELNSEAFF
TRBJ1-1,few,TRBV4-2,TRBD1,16,TGTGCCAGCACCCATAGGGACAGGGTGATGAACACTGAAGCTTTCTTT,CASTHRDRVMNTEAFF
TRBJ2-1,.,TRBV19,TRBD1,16,TGTGCCAGTAGTATAGGGGGGAGGACAGGGTACAATGAGCAGTTCTTC,CASSIGGRTGYNEQFF
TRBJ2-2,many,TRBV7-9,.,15,TGTGCCAGCAGCCCGCCGGGACATTCGACCGGGGAGCTGTTTTTT,CASSPPGHSTGELFF
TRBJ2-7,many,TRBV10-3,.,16,TGTGCCATCAGTGAGTCCACCGGGACATACCTCTACGAGCAGTACTTC,CAISESTGTYLYEQYF
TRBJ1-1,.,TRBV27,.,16,TGTGCCAGCAGTCGGACTGGGATGGGCCCGAACACTGAAGCTTTCTTT,CASSRTGMGPNTEAFF
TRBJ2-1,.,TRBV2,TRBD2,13,TGTGCCAGCCGGGCGGGAGGGTCCAATGAGCAGTTCTTC,CASRAGGSNEQFF
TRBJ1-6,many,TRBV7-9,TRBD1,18,TGTGCCAGCAGCCCCGGACAGGGGGCGGATTATGGATATTCACCCCTCCACTTT,CASSPGQGADYGYSPLHF
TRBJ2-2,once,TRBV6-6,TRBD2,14,TGTGCAAGCAGTTGGGAGGGGTCCCCCGGGGAGCTGTTTTTT,CASSWEGSPGELFF
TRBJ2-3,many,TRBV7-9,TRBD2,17,TGTGCCAGCAGCCCCCAGACTAGCGGGGCGACCACAGATACGCAGTATTTT,CASSPQTSGATTDTQYF
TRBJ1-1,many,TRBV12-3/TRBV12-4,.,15,TGTGCCAGCAGTCTTGTCCGGGACGGGAACACTGAAGCTTTCTTT,CASSLVRDGNTEAFF
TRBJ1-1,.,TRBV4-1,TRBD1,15,TGCGCCAGCAGCCAAGAAGGGACAGGGGGGACTGATGCTTTCTTT,CASSQEGTGGTDAFF
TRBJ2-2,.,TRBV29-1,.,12,TGCAGCGTTGAAGGGGGGACCGGGGAGCTGTTTTTT,CSVEGGTGELFF
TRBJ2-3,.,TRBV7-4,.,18,TGTGCCAGCAGCTTAAACAGGAATTCGGACGCCTCCACCGATACGCAGTATTTT,CASSLNRNSDASTDTQYF
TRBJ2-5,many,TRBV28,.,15,TGTGCCAGCAGTTTGCAGGCAGGGCGGGGAGAGACCCAGTACTTC,CASSLQAGRGETQYF
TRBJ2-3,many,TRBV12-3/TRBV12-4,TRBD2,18,TGTGCCAGCAGTCCTTACCGACCGGGACTAGCGGGACCAGATACGCAGTATTTT,CASSPYRPGLAGPDTQYF
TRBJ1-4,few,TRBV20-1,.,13,TGCAGTGCTCCGGGAGCAACTAATGAAAAACTGTTTTTT,CSAPGATNEKLFF
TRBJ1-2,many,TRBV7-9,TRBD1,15,TGTGCCAGCAGCCCCCCTTTGGACAGGGTGGCTGGCTACACCTTC,CASSPPLDRVAGYTF
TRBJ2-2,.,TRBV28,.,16,TGTGCCAGCAGTACTTTTATCGGGACCATATCCGGGGAGCTGTTTTTT,CASSTFIGTISGELFF
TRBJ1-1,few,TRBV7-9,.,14,TGTGCCAGCAGCTTAGAGGCCGGGCTAGCTGAAGCTTTCTTT,CASSLEAGLAEAFF
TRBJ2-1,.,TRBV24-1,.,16,TGTGCCACTGGGCCGGGCGGGACCAGCTCCTACAATGAGCAGTTCTTC,CATGPGGTSSYNEQFF
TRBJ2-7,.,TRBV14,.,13,TGTGCCAGCAGCCACTGGGACGTCTACGAGCAGTACTTC,CASSHWDVYEQYF
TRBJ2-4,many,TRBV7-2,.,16,TGTGCCAGCAGCCCTGGGGGATTAGGGGCCAAAAACATTCAGTACTTC,CASSPGGLGAKNIQYF
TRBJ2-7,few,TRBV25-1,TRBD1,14,TGTGCCAGCTCAGACAGGGTAATCTCGGACGAGCAGTACTTC,CASSDRVISDEQYF
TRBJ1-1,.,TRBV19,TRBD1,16,TGTGCCAGTAGTATAAAGAGACAGGGGGCGCCCACTGAAGCTTTCTTT,CASSIKRQGAPTEAFF
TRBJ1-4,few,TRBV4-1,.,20,TGCGCCAGCAGCCCATACTCTTACGTGGGGTTAGTGAGTTATAATGAAAAACTGTTTTTT,CASSPYSYVGLVSYNEKLFF
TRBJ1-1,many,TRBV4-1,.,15,TGCGCCAGCAGCCAAGAACCTACAGTGAACACTGAAGCTTTCTTT,CASSQEPTVNTEAFF
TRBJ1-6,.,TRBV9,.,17,TGTGCCAGCAGCGTAGAGATTGGCAGGAGGAATAATTCACCCCTCCACTTT,CASSVEIGRRNNSPLHF
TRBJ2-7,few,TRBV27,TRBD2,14,TGTGCCAGCGGGGGGACTAGTGTCTCCTACGAGCAGTACTTC,CASGGTSVSYEQYF
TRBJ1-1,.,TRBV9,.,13,TGTGCCAGCAGCTATGGGACCCACACTGAAGCTTTCTTT,CASSYGTHTEAFF
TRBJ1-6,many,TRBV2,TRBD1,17,TGTGCCAGCAACCGAGGGGGCCAAAGCTCCTATAATTCACCCCTCCACTTT,CASNRGGQSSYNSPLHF
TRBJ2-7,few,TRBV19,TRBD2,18,TGTGCCAGTAGTATAGATGGTAGAACTAGCGGGGTCTCCTACGAGCAGTACTTC,CASSIDGRTSGVSYEQYF
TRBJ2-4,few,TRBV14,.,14,TGTGCCAGCAGCCAAAGGACAGCTAAAAACATTCAGTACTTC,CASSQRTAKNIQYF